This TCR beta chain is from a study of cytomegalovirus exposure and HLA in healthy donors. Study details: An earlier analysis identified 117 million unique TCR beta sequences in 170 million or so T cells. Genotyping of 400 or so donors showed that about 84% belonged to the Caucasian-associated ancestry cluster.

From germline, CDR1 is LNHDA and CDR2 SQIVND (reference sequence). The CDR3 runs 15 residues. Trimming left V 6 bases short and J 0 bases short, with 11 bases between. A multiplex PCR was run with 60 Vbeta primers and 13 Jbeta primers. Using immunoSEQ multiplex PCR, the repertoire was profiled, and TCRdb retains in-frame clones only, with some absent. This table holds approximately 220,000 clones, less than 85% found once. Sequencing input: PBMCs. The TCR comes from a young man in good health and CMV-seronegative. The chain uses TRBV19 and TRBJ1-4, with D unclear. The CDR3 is CASSRSAATNEKLFF. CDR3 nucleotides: TGTGCCAGTAGCCGATCAGCGGCAACTAATGAAAAACTGTTTTTT.